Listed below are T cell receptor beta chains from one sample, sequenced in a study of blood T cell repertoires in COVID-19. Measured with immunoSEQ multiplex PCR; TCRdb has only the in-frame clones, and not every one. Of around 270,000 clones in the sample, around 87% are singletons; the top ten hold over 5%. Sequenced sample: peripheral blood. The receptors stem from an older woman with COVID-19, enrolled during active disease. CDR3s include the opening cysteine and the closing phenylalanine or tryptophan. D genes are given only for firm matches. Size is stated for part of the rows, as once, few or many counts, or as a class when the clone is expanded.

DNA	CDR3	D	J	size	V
TGTGCCAGCAGCCCTGGGGGCTCTGAGCAGTTCTTC	CASSPGGSEQFF	-	TRBJ2-1	-	TRBV7-6
TGTGCCAGTTTATCCCTAGCGGGAGCCGGCGGTTGGTTCTTC	CASLSLAGAGGWFF	TRBD2	TRBJ2-1	-	TRBV19
TGTGCCAGCACCCCGACAGGGGGTAATTCACCCCTCCACTTT	CASTPTGGNSPLHF	TRBD1	TRBJ1-6	-	TRBV2
TGTGCCAGCAGTTACGGGGCAGGGGGCGGAAACTATGGCTACACCTTC	CASSYGAGGGNYGYTF	TRBD1	TRBJ1-2	-	TRBV6-6
TGTGCCAGCAGCCAAGACGCGACTAGCGGCTACAATGAGCAGTTCTTC	CASSQDATSGYNEQFF	TRBD2	TRBJ2-1	-	TRBV4-2
TGTGCCAGCAGTCAAAGGGGGCCCCAGCATTTT	CASSQRGPQHF	-	TRBJ1-5	once	TRBV12-3/TRBV12-4
TGTGCCAGCAGCTTCAAGACAGGGAACGGCTACACCTTC	CASSFKTGNGYTF	TRBD1	TRBJ1-2	-	TRBV7-3
TGTGCCAGCACCCATCTTCCCGGGAACACTGAAGCTTTCTTT	CASTHLPGNTEAFF	-	TRBJ1-1	-	TRBV28
TGTGCCAGCAGCTTGGGTAGAGGGAGGCTAGAAAAACTGTTTTTT	CASSLGRGRLEKLFF	-	TRBJ1-4	few	TRBV7-8
TGTGCCAGCAGCGTGGGGGACAGAGGCTATGGCTACACCTTC	CASSVGDRGYGYTF	TRBD1	TRBJ1-2	-	TRBV9
TGCAGTGCTAGTGGGGCCGGGACAGGGAGTTGGAGCAATCAGCCCCAGCATTTT	CSASGAGTGSWSNQPQHF	TRBD1	TRBJ1-5	-	TRBV20-1
TGTGCCAGCTCCCCTAGGGGGTCCTCTTTACGAACAGATACGCAGTATTTT	CASSPRGSSLRTDTQYF	-	TRBJ2-3	-	TRBV18
TGTGCCAGCAGAGTTAGCGGATCCTACGAGCAGTACTTC	CASRVSGSYEQYF	-	TRBJ2-7	-	TRBV6-5
TGTGCCAGCAGCTTAGCTGGACTAGTCGTCAATGAGCAGTTCTTC	CASSLAGLVVNEQFF	TRBD2	TRBJ2-1	once	TRBV11-2
TGTGCCAGCAGCTTACAGGCTAGCGGGAGCAGATGGCAAGAGACCCAGTACTTC	CASSLQASGSRWQETQYF	TRBD2	TRBJ2-5	-	TRBV7-7
TGTGCCAGCAGCGTAAATAGAGCCTCTAATTCACCCCTCCACTTT	CASSVNRASNSPLHF	-	TRBJ1-6	-	TRBV9
TGTGCCAGCAGTTTGGAGACTAGCGGCGCAGATACGCAGTATTTT	CASSLETSGADTQYF	TRBD2	TRBJ2-3	-	TRBV6-4
TGCAGCGCTCGTACCGGGACAGGGACCTCCTACGAGCAGTACTTC	CSARTGTGTSYEQYF	TRBD1	TRBJ2-7	-	TRBV29-1
TGTGCCAGCAGCCTAAGGACAGGGGGGGCCACCGGGGAGCTGTTTTTT	CASSLRTGGATGELFF	TRBD1	TRBJ2-2	-	TRBV3-1/TRBV3-2
TGTGCCAGCAGACCCGGACTAGCGGGAGGATCCTACAATGAGCAGTTCTTC	CASRPGLAGGSYNEQFF	TRBD2	TRBJ2-1	once	TRBV5-4
TGCGCCAGCAGCCTAGGGACAGTACCTGGAAACACCATATATTTT	CASSLGTVPGNTIYF	TRBD1	TRBJ1-3	-	TRBV5-1
TGCGCCAGCAGCTTGGGACAGTCACACAATGAGCAGTTCTTC	CASSLGQSHNEQFF	-	TRBJ2-1	-	TRBV5-1
TGTGCCAGCAGCACCCTCGACAGGGGACACGGGGAGCTGTTTTTT	CASSTLDRGHGELFF	TRBD1	TRBJ2-2	-	TRBV9
TGTGCCAGTAGTATCGTCCTAGCGGGAGGCAGGACCGGGGAGCTGTTTTTT	CASSIVLAGGRTGELFF	TRBD2	TRBJ2-2	once	TRBV19
TGTGCCAGCAGTAGAGGTGTCCTCTACAATGAGCAGTTCTTC	CASSRGVLYNEQFF	-	TRBJ2-1	-	TRBV2
TGCAGCGTTGAGGGGCAGGGGGCAATGGGAGGCTACACCTTC	CSVEGQGAMGGYTF	TRBD1	TRBJ1-2	-	TRBV29-1
TGTGCCAGCAGCCCCCGTTTAGGGGGTAGTAATGAGCAGTTCTTC	CASSPRLGGSNEQFF	-	TRBJ2-1	-	TRBV4-2
TGTGCCAGCGCCTTGTCACTAGCGGGAACCTACGAGCAGTACTTC	CASALSLAGTYEQYF	TRBD2	TRBJ2-7	-	TRBV5-5
TGTGCCAGCGGTCTAGCGGGAGGGCCGGCTACGCAGTATTTT	CASGLAGGPATQYF	TRBD2	TRBJ2-3	-	TRBV5-4
TGTGCCAGCAGAACAGGGACAAGCGAAAAACTGTTTTTT	CASRTGTSEKLFF	-	TRBJ1-4	-	TRBV6-5
TGTGCCAGCGGCCACAGGGTTCTCGTCCTGACTTTC	CASGHRVLVLTF	-	TRBJ2-6	-	TRBV6-2/TRBV6-3
TGTGCCAGCAGTTCTCGCTTACCTCGGGCAGATACGCAGTATTTT	CASSSRLPRADTQYF	-	TRBJ2-3	-	TRBV28
TGTGCCAGCAGTGACGGACAGGCGCTAAATCAGCCCCAGCATTTT	CASSDGQALNQPQHF	TRBD1	TRBJ1-5	-	TRBV6-2/TRBV6-3
TGTGCCAGCAGCTTAGTGAGTCAGAGACTGGCTATCACAGATACGCAGTATTTT	CASSLVSQRLAITDTQYF	-	TRBJ2-3	-	TRBV7-2
TGCAGCGTCCTCCGGGCGGGAGTGGCAGATACGCAGTATTTT	CSVLRAGVADTQYF	TRBD2	TRBJ2-3	-	TRBV29-1
TGTGCCAGCAGCTTCGGTGTATCCGCAGATACGCAGTATTTT	CASSFGVSADTQYF	-	TRBJ2-3	-	TRBV5-5
TGTGCCAGCAGTTACCGGGGGGGGGCTACCTCCTACGAGCAGTACTTC	CASSYRGGATSYEQYF	TRBD2	TRBJ2-7	-	TRBV6-5
TGTGCCAGCAGCCGCCGACTAGCGGGAGCGTACAATGAGCAGTTCTTC	CASSRRLAGAYNEQFF	TRBD2	TRBJ2-1	-	TRBV5-4
TGCAGCGTTGAGAAAGGACAGGGTACGGGCTACACCTTC	CSVEKGQGTGYTF	TRBD1	TRBJ1-2	-	TRBV29-1
TGTGCCAGCACGCGAGTAAAAAGCAATCAGCCCCAGCATTTT	CASTRVKSNQPQHF	-	TRBJ1-5	-	TRBV28
TGTGCCAGCAGCTTAGATCTCGGGACATACAATGAGCAGTTCTTC	CASSLDLGTYNEQFF	-	TRBJ2-1	-	TRBV7-6
TGTGCCAGCAGCCGGGGACTAGCGGGAGAGGGCAATGAGCAGTTCTTC	CASSRGLAGEGNEQFF	TRBD2	TRBJ2-1	-	TRBV5-4
TGTGCCAGCGCGACAGGCGGGAACACCGGGGAGCTGTTTTTT	CASATGGNTGELFF	-	TRBJ2-2	-	TRBV28
TGTGCCAGCAGCGACTTCCCTGGGGGGGATCAGCCCCAGCATTTT	CASSDFPGGDQPQHF	-	TRBJ1-5	-	TRBV6-5
TGTGCCAGCAGTCCCGGGACAGGGGTTAATCAGCCCCAGCATTTT	CASSPGTGVNQPQHF	TRBD1	TRBJ1-5	-	TRBV6-6
TGTGCCAGCTCACCACGGGACAGGGATGTGCCCCAGCATTTT	CASSPRDRDVPQHF	TRBD1	TRBJ1-5	-	TRBV18
TGTGCCATCAGTGAAGGAACAGGGGGCACGAGAAACACCATATATTTT	CAISEGTGGTRNTIYF	TRBD1	TRBJ1-3	-	TRBV10-3
TGTGCCAGCAGCCGAGGGACAGCAACTAATGAAAAACTGTTTTTT	CASSRGTATNEKLFF	TRBD1	TRBJ1-4	-	TRBV7-8
TGCGCCAGCAGCTCATCTAGCGGTTCCTACGAGCAGTACTTC	CASSSSSGSYEQYF	TRBD2	TRBJ2-7	-	TRBV5-1
TGTGCCAGTAGCGGGAGGAGTGGGGCCTACAATGAGCAGTTCTTC	CASSGRSGAYNEQFF	TRBD2	TRBJ2-1	once	TRBV28
TGTGCCAGCAGCTTACCAGGGGGCGAGCAGTACTTC	CASSLPGGEQYF	TRBD1	TRBJ2-7	-	TRBV7-3
TGTGCCAGCAGCGTAGTGGCGGGAGACAATGAGCAGTTCTTC	CASSVVAGDNEQFF	TRBD2	TRBJ2-1	-	TRBV9